Listed below are T cell receptor beta chains from one sample, sequenced in a study of blood T cell repertoires in COVID-19. The data were produced by immunoSEQ multiplex PCR, yet TCRdb's version contains in-frame clones alone and is incomplete. The sample has 300,000 to 400,000 clones, 90% seen once. Sequencing was performed on PBMCs or T cells enriched from blood (not recorded which). Receptor source: a woman aged 25-40 years who had been exposed to COVID-19. Each CDR3 is given with its conserved first and last residue.

CDR3 length,V gene,CDR3 protein
13,TRBV4-3,CASSRDPLYGYTF
15,TRBV3-1/TRBV3-2,CASTRGSGGYNEQFF
15,TRBV9,CASSVTGAAYQPQHF
20,TRBV4-3,CASSQDQLSGHYGGYYGYTF
15,TRBV19,CASSIVLGDYNEQFF
15,TRBV7-9,CASSPPRQGGNTIYF
14,TRBV6-5,CASSYELTNNEQFF
13,TRBV11-1,CASSLGVNTEAFF
16,TRBV5-1,CASSLAGRGAGYGYTF
13,TRBV23-1,CAAPPGQRYEQYF
16,TRBV5-1,CASSLTLAGGIGELFF
15,TRBV6-5,CASSTRGTGGGGAFF
16,TRBV5-6,CASSPLPGLGNTEAFF
15,TRBV7-2,CASSFFGQGDTEAFF
17,TRBV19,CASTVRTYPRSNQPQHF
15,TRBV25-1,CASSGSGTGKHEQYF
13,TRBV19,CASSILPPTGYTF
14,TRBV4-2,CASSQDSRTGEQFF
15,TRBV7-6,CASSSKWAGDTEAFF
15,TRBV4-3,CASSQGGSGGETQYF
13,TRBV3-1/TRBV3-2,CASSPGSAGELFF
11,TRBV20-1,CSAETGDGYTF
17,TRBV7-8,CASSLGTGNRGGLAYTF
15,TRBV2,CASSEAGGAGQPQHF
10,TRBV24-1,CATMNTEAFF
17,TRBV21-1,CASSKGDRQGALWEQYF
15,TRBV5-1,CASSSYGQGGTEAFF
14,TRBV2,CASADNSGANVLTF
15,TRBV19,CASTPRTGWGNTIYF
17,TRBV4-1,CASSKEGGRGPLDGYTF
14,TRBV24-1,CATSDWDRNYGYTF
15,TRBV7-6,CASSHPAGASYEQYF
17,TRBV4-1,CASSQDAYTGYNSPLHF
13,TRBV11-2,CASSFYGLDSYTF
14,TRBV7-2,CASSTGQGGYGYTF
15,TRBV11-2,CASSLGRGAPIEQYF
13,TRBV12-3/TRBV12-4,CASSRDRAEKLFF
16,TRBV5-6,CASRQRDRGPGNTIYF
15,TRBV3-1/TRBV3-2,CASSQRTTGVAEQYF
15,TRBV9,CASSTQGDGTGELFF
14,TRBV2,CASSRDRGYSPLHF